The clone carrying this T cell receptor (beta chain) was picked up a small number of times. As yet, its antigen is unknown. The data are from a study of T cell repertoires in cytomegalovirus infection. Study in general: Matching HLA type and CMV infection were both indicated by public TCR beta signatures.

Study-level findings and limits: The response measured ex vivo was dominated by TCR beta clonotypes (HLA-C-restricted and CMV-specific). The cumulative frequency of public TCR beta families distinguished individuals who carried CMV together with the relevant HLA.

TCRdb called the reads again in MiXCR, with one record for every CDR3 protein. The profile covers about 230,000 distinct CDR3 sequences, with 22% appearing a single time and over 15% taken by the ten largest. This clonotype was sampled from a human donor in good health (CMV status not recorded). Some clones in this sample may be carry-over from other donors' samples. Sequencing was carried out using CD8+ T cells from PBMCs.

This chain's CDR3 is CASSSPRTSPNNEQFF. The CDR3 coding sequence is TGTGCCAGCAGCTCGCCCAGGACTAGTCCCAACAATGAGCAGTTCTTC. The chain recombines TRBV7-2 with TRBJ2-1, with TRBD2 matching 7 bases. CDR1 SGHTA and CDR2 FQGNSA come from the germline V gene. V dropped 4 bases and J dropped 5; count of bases not matched to a gene: 11. CDR3 length: 16 residues.